This TCR beta chain was retrieved from a study of blood T cell repertoires in COVID-19. For the study at large: Samples representing acute and convalescent COVID-19 were sourced from the United States, Italy and Spain. T cells, B-cell-depleted T cells, or PBMCs supplied cDNA or gDNA.

Germline CDR1 SGHNT, CDR2 YYREEE (reference sequence). The CDR3 sequence is 17 residues long. The V segment lost 0 bases and the J segment 4 bases; nucleotides outside the gene matches: 8. How the authors handled the data: Scientists estimated how many nucleated cells there were by amplifying reference gene primers. Using immunoSEQ multiplex PCR, the repertoire was profiled, and TCRdb retains in-frame clones only, with some absent. The V and J calls and clone size come from that table; D and trimming were worked out from the DNA. The table has approximately 70,000 clones, 75% to 95% seen once. The specimen was peripheral blood. This receptor was taken from a human donor with active COVID-19. The donor label of this sample is uncertain. This chain joins TRBV5-4 and TRBJ2-2; 8 bases line up with TRBD2. This CDR3 is CASSLEGGLVGTGELFF. Here the CDR3 DNA reads TGTGCCAGCAGCTTGGAGGGGGGACTAGTCGGCACCGGGGAGCTGTTTTTT. Full variable domain (remainder filled in from reference TRBV5-4 and TRBJ2-2): ETGVTQSPTHLIKTRGQQVTLRCSSQSGHNTVSWYQQALGQGPQFIFQYYREEENGRGNFPPRFSGLQFPNYSSELNVNALELDDSALYLCASSLEGGLVGTGELFFGEGSRLTVL.